Listed below are T cell receptor beta chains from one sample, sequenced in a study of blood T cell repertoires in COVID-19. This table comes from immunoSEQ multiplex PCR, and its TCRdb copy is limited to in-frame clones, with some not included. Found here are some 290,000 clones, 75% to 90% of them singletons; the top ten hold 4.6%. Sequencing was carried out using peripheral blood. These TCRs come from a man aged 55-75 years who had recovered from COVID-19. The CDR3 runs from the conserved cysteine through the conserved F or W. The D gene is left open where the match is weak. Clone size is stated in some rows and not others, as once, few, many or a class when expanded.

V gene: TRBV5-1; J gene: TRBJ2-7; D gene: TRBD1; clone size: -; CDR3 protein: CASSWDSVEQYF; CDR3 DNA: TGCGCCAGCAGCTGGGACAGTGTCGAGCAGTACTTC
V gene: TRBV11-1; J gene: TRBJ1-4; D gene: -; clone size: once; CDR3 protein: CASSLRQGTNEKLFF; CDR3 DNA: TGTGCCAGCAGCTTGCGTCAGGGAACTAATGAAAAACTGTTTTTT
V gene: TRBV24-1; J gene: TRBJ2-1; D gene: TRBD1; clone size: -; CDR3 protein: CATSDSNRGVLIEQFF; CDR3 DNA: TGTGCCACCAGTGACTCGAACAGGGGGGTTTTGATTGAGCAGTTCTTC
V gene: TRBV7-8; J gene: TRBJ1-5; D gene: -; clone size: once; CDR3 protein: CASSFSREGYQPQHF; CDR3 DNA: TGTGCCAGCAGCTTCTCCAGGGAGGGTTATCAGCCCCAGCATTTT
V gene: TRBV15; J gene: TRBJ2-2; D gene: TRBD2; clone size: -; CDR3 protein: CATSRMRVRGVAGTNTGELFF; CDR3 DNA: TGTGCCACCAGCAGGATGCGGGTACGCGGGGTAGCGGGAACGAACACCGGGGAGCTGTTTTTT
V gene: TRBV5-8; J gene: TRBJ2-7; D gene: -; clone size: -; CDR3 protein: CASSLEMRERQYF; CDR3 DNA: TGTGCCAGCAGCTTGGAGATGAGGGAACGGCAGTACTTC
V gene: TRBV9; J gene: TRBJ2-3; D gene: TRBD2; clone size: once; CDR3 protein: CASSARSGGSDTQYF; CDR3 DNA: TGTGCCAGCAGCGCCCGTAGCGGGGGTTCAGATACGCAGTATTTT
V gene: TRBV28; J gene: TRBJ2-7; D gene: TRBD1; clone size: -; CDR3 protein: CASRHRPGTGAGEQYF; CDR3 DNA: TGTGCCAGCAGGCATCGTCCCGGGACAGGGGCTGGCGAGCAGTACTTC
V gene: TRBV5-1; J gene: TRBJ2-7; D gene: -; clone size: -; CDR3 protein: CASSLAASYEQYF; CDR3 DNA: TGCGCCAGCTCGTTAGCGGCCTCCTACGAGCAGTACTTC
V gene: TRBV19; J gene: TRBJ1-1; D gene: TRBD1; clone size: -; CDR3 protein: CASSRTGGTEAFF; CDR3 DNA: TGTGCCAGTAGCCGAACAGGGGGCACTGAAGCTTTCTTT
V gene: TRBV7-2; J gene: TRBJ1-5; D gene: -; clone size: -; CDR3 protein: CASSVQGNQPQHF; CDR3 DNA: TGTGCCAGCAGTGTACAGGGCAATCAGCCCCAGCATTTT
V gene: TRBV2; J gene: TRBJ1-2; D gene: -; clone size: -; CDR3 protein: CASGGGQFGGYTF; CDR3 DNA: TGTGCCAGCGGGGGGGGTCAGTTTGGCGGCTACACCTTC
V gene: TRBV19; J gene: TRBJ2-3; D gene: TRBD2; clone size: -; CDR3 protein: CASSIGGTSITDTQYF; CDR3 DNA: TGTGCCAGTAGTATAGGGGGGACTAGTATCACAGATACGCAGTATTTT
V gene: TRBV3-1/TRBV3-2; J gene: TRBJ2-7; D gene: TRBD2; clone size: many; CDR3 protein: CASSRLAGKINF; CDR3 DNA: TGTGCCAGCAGTAGACTAGCGGGGAAAATTAACTTC
V gene: TRBV6-1; J gene: TRBJ1-1; D gene: -; clone size: -; CDR3 protein: CASSEAGRNTEAFF; CDR3 DNA: TGTGCCAGCAGTGAAGCAGGGAGGAACACTGAAGCTTTCTTT
V gene: TRBV5-4; J gene: TRBJ2-7; D gene: TRBD1; clone size: -; CDR3 protein: CASSLDRVGEQYF; CDR3 DNA: TGTGCCAGCAGCCTAGACAGGGTGGGCGAGCAGTACTTC
V gene: TRBV5-6; J gene: TRBJ2-7; D gene: TRBD2; clone size: -; CDR3 protein: CASSLLAGGPYEQYF; CDR3 DNA: TGTGCCAGCAGCTTGTTAGCGGGGGGACCCTACGAGCAGTACTTC
V gene: TRBV7-8; J gene: TRBJ1-2; D gene: -; clone size: -; CDR3 protein: CASSLVSGNYGYTF; CDR3 DNA: TGTGCCAGCAGCTTAGTTTCAGGGAACTATGGCTACACCTTC
V gene: TRBV6-5; J gene: TRBJ1-3; D gene: -; clone size: -; CDR3 protein: CASSYFTANSGNTIYF; CDR3 DNA: TGTGCCAGCAGTTATTTCACAGCCAACTCTGGAAACACCATATATTTT
V gene: TRBV7-8; J gene: TRBJ2-7; D gene: -; clone size: -; CDR3 protein: CATMGEERYEQYF; CDR3 DNA: TGTGCCACCATGGGGGAGGAGAGGTACGAGCAGTACTTC
V gene: TRBV30; J gene: TRBJ1-2; D gene: -; clone size: -; CDR3 protein: CAWSVQRGGGYTF; CDR3 DNA: TGTGCCTGGAGTGTACAACGGGGAGGTGGCTACACCTTC
V gene: TRBV2; J gene: TRBJ2-5; D gene: TRBD2; clone size: -; CDR3 protein: CASTTSGMMETQYF; CDR3 DNA: TGTGCCAGCACGACTAGCGGGATGATGGAGACCCAGTACTTC
V gene: TRBV9; J gene: TRBJ2-4; D gene: -; clone size: -; CDR3 protein: CASSVVGGGDIQYF; CDR3 DNA: TGTGCCAGCAGCGTAGTGGGGGGTGGAGACATTCAGTACTTC
V gene: TRBV7-2; J gene: TRBJ2-1; D gene: TRBD1; clone size: -; CDR3 protein: CASSYRATGSYEQFF; CDR3 DNA: TGTGCCAGCAGCTACCGGGCGACAGGGAGTTATGAGCAGTTCTTC